A single sample is the source of the 8 T cell receptor beta chains below, sequenced in a study of T cells after yellow fever vaccination (dated by TCRdb to about 2019). The library was obtained by 5' RACE. TCRdb lists the instrument as Illumina HiSeq 2500. TCRdb reanalyzed the raw reads on its own, using fastp at Q25 for trimming and MiXCR for clone calling, and kept in-frame beta chains. Each CDR3 protein appears once, grouped with its most common genes and DNA. This sample lists around 230,000 distinct CDR3 sequences; around 6.7% were detected once. 1% to 1.2% of the sample is in the top ten clones. The label giving this sample's treatment or condition can be read as: live attenuated yellow fever vaccine strain. The sample in question was CD4+ T cells sorted from PBMCs, obtained on the day of the yellow fever booster vaccination. Receptors originate from a man aged 25-45 years who received the YFV17D yellow fever vaccine.

In its sample, this clonotype was seen many times. The rearrangement uses TRBV5-1 and TRBJ2-5, with D tentatively TRBD1 (5 bases). Trimming left V 5 bases short and J 1 base short, with 12 bases between. The CDR3 is 14 residues long. CDR1 SGHRS and CDR2 YFSETQ come from the germline V gene. CDR3 nucleotide sequence: TGCGCCAGCAGTTACCAGGGTTTCCAAGAGACCCAGTACTTC. As protein: CASSYQGFQETQYF.

This clonotype was detected ten times or more. The chain recombines TRBV5-1 with TRBJ1-2; D is uncertain. CDR1 is SGHRS, CDR2 YFSETQ, per germline. The length of the CDR3 is 13 residues. Trimming took 0 bases from V and 7 from J, leaving 10 bases between them. The CDR3 sequence is CASSLAEPGGYTF. For the CDR3, the DNA is TGCGCCAGCAGCTTGGCAGAGCCAGGTGGCTACACCTTC.

This clonotype was detected only a few times. The chain combines TRBV7-9 with TRBJ2-7, with a possible D match to TRBD2 (6 bases). CDR3 size: 11 residues. V lost 8 bases and J lost 3, with 8 bases in between. In germline, CDR1 is SEHNR, CDR2 FQNEAQ (reference sequence). Here the CDR3 reads CASGTYYEQYF. As DNA, the CDR3 is TGTGCCAGCGGGACTTACTACGAGCAGTACTTC.

This clonotype has ten or more counts. The chain joins TRBV5-1 to TRBJ2-7; D call uncertain. V was cut by 2 bases and J by 6 bases, with 15 bases left in between. The length of the CDR3 is 14 residues. CDR1 and CDR2 (germline): SGHRS, YFSETQ. The CDR3 nucleotides read TGCGCCAGCAGCTTCACCCAGGAGATGGGCGAGCAGTACTTC. Translation gives CASSFTQEMGEQYF.

This rearrangement joins TRBV24-1 to TRBJ2-3; D is possibly TRBD1 (6 bases). V was clipped by 2 bases and J by 1 base, with 15 bases between them. In germline, CDR1 is KGHDR, CDR2 SFDVKD. The CDR3 contains 17 residues. CDR3 sequence: CATSDYRVLGGTDTQYF. CDR3 DNA: TGTGCCACCAGTGATTACAGGGTCCTTGGGGGCACAGATACGCAGTATTTT.

This clonotype was seen more than once but under ten times. J is TRBJ1-5 and V is TRBV7-2; D is unclear. V dropped 5 bases and J dropped 4 bases, with 15 bases sitting between them. CDR1 SGHTA and CDR2 FQGNSA come from the germline V gene. The length of the CDR3 is 15 residues. In DNA, the CDR3 is TGTGCCAGCAGCACCTCCGGGCAATATAATCAGCCCCAGCATTTT. Protein sequence: CASSTSGQYNQPQHF.

This clonotype was picked up a small number of times. This chain links TRBV11-2 with TRBJ2-7; possible D gene TRBD1, 6 bases. The CDR3 runs to 14 residues. Germline V CDR1 and CDR2: SGHAT, FQNNGV. V was pared by 2 bases and J by 3 bases, with 11 bases between. The CDR3 DNA follows: TGTGCCAGCAGCTTATTGGACAGCCTCTACGAGCAGTACTTC. Protein: CASSLLDSLYEQYF.

This clonotype was picked up many times. The genes are TRBV7-2 and TRBJ2-3; 8 nucleotides align to TRBD2. V dropped 5 bases and J dropped 5; count of bases not matched to a gene: 9. Germline CDR1 is SGHTA and CDR2 is FQGNSA. This CDR3 region has 15 residues. CDR3 DNA sequence: TGTGCCAGCAGCGGGGGACTAGGAGGGAGAGATACGCAGTATTTT. This codes for CASSGGLGGRDTQYF.